Below are 32 T cell receptor beta chains sequenced from a single sample in a study of cytomegalovirus exposure and HLA in healthy donors. The PCR had 60 Vbeta and 13 Jbeta primers. Clones were read by immunoSEQ multiplex PCR, and TCRdb kept only the in-frame ones, dropping some. This sample yields 150,000 to 200,000 clones, of which around 87% are seen a single time; approximately 2% belongs to the top ten. Sequencing input: PBMCs. Receptor source: a woman aged 18-35 years in good health and CMV-seronegative.

The rearrangement uses TRBV6-1 and TRBJ2-3; 8 bases fit TRBD2. CDR1 and CDR2 from the germline V gene are MNHNS and SASEGT. Trimming cost V 4 bases and J 5 bases; bases outside gene matches: 11. This CDR3 is 16 amino acids long. DNA of the CDR3: TGTGCCAGCAGTGTTGGACTAGCCCTCGCCAGAGATACGCAGTATTTT. This gives the protein CASSVGLALARDTQYF.

The V call is TRBV6-4, the J call TRBJ2-2; 9 bases are shared with TRBD2. CDR1 and CDR2 from the germline V gene are MRHNA and SNTAGT. V was clipped by 0 bases and J by 4 bases; unmatched bases: 6. This CDR3 has 17 residues. This CDR3 is CASSDSGQREATGELFF. CDR3 sequence (DNA): TGTGCCAGCAGTGACTCGGGCCAGCGGGAGGCCACCGGGGAGCTGTTTTTT.

This rearrangement joins TRBV7-3 to TRBJ2-1; weak D call: TRBD2 (6 bases). Trimming cost V 1 base and J 1 base, with 20 bases left between them. The V gene's germline CDR1 is SGHTA and CDR2 FQGTGA. This CDR3 region has 19 residues. CDR3 in DNA: TGTGCCAGCAGCTTAATCAGGAGGGCAGGTCCTTTATCCTACAATGAGCAGTTCTTC. Translated: CASSLIRRAGPLSYNEQFF.

V and J are TRBV13 and TRBJ2-7; tentative D call: TRBD2 (6 bases). The CDR3 contains 16 residues. Germline V gene sequence: CDR1 PRHDT, CDR2 FYEKMQ (reference sequence). The V and J ends lost 7 bases and 3 bases respectively, with 22 bases between them. In DNA form, the CDR3 reads TGTGCCAGCACCCTTAGAACCGGGAGAAGAAACTACGAGCAGTACTTC. This gives the protein CASTLRTGRRNYEQYF.

The V and J genes are TRBV6-1 and TRBJ2-1; 9 nucleotides match TRBD2. Germline V gives CDR1 MNHNS, CDR2 SASEGT. The V and J ends lost 6 bases and 2 bases, in that order; junction bases with no gene match: 5. The CDR3 length is 15 residues. This CDR3 is CASSSLAGPYNEQFF. DNA for the CDR3: TGTGCCAGCAGCTCACTAGCGGGCCCCTACAATGAGCAGTTCTTC.

The J gene is TRBJ2-3, the V gene TRBV28, with D hard to call. Germline-derived CDR1 and CDR2 are MDHEN and SYDVKM. Trimming took off 2 bases at V and 0 bases at J, with 15 bases between the two ends. The CDR3 length is 17 residues. The CDR3, as DNA: TGTGCCAGCAGTTTAACAGCCCCGCGTGCTAGCACAGATACGCAGTATTTT. As protein: CASSLTAPRASTDTQYF. Combining the CDR3 with reference TRBV28 and TRBJ2-3 gives the whole variable domain DVKVTQSSRYLVKRTGEKVFLECVQDMDHENMFWYRQDPGLGLRLIYFSYDVKMKEKGDIPEGYSVSREKKERFSLILESASTNQTSMYLCASSLTAPRASTDTQYFGPGTRLTVL.

With respect to this clone: Relative to the germline gene, one junction end is altered; a read error may explain this. V usage is TRBV5-6 and J usage is TRBJ1-1; D is perhaps TRBD1 (5 bases). The CDR3 runs 13 residues. Germline-derived CDR1 and CDR2 are SGHDT and YYEEEE. DNA of the CDR3: TGTGCCGGCAGCTTGAGGGGAGGCACTGAAGCTTTCTTT. Translating gives CAGSLRGGTEAFF.

The rearrangement uses TRBV27 and TRBJ1-6; D remains unclear. The V end lost 6 bases, the J end lost 3 bases, and 12 bases lay between the germline ends. Germline-derived CDR1 and CDR2 are MNHEY and SMNVEV (reference sequence). This CDR3 has 15 amino acids. CDR3 in amino acids: CASSPPGIYNSPLHF. The CDR3 DNA follows: TGTGCCAGCAGCCCACCGGGAATCTATAATTCACCCCTCCACTTT.

This clone has only a few counts. The gene calls are TRBV9 and TRBJ2-1, with D possibly matching TRBD2 (6 bases). This CDR3 has 12 residues. V lost 0 bases and J lost 15, with 13 bases in between. CDR1 and CDR2 (germline): SGDLS, YYNGEE. CDR3 sequence: CASSVVGGIPFF. For the CDR3, the DNA is TGTGCCAGCAGCGTAGTCGGAGGGATTCCGTTCTTC. Drawing the rest from reference TRBV9 and TRBJ2-1, the complete variable domain is DSGVTQTPKHLITATGQRVTLRCSPRSGDLSVYWYQQSLDQGLQFLIQYYNGEERAKGNILERFSAQQFPDLHSELNLSSLELGDSALYFCASSVVGGIPFFGPGTRLTVL.

This clone turned up a few times. J is TRBJ2-3 and V is TRBV13; 10 bases align to TRBD2. The germline V gene has CDR1 PRHDT and CDR2 FYEKMQ (reference sequence). The CDR3 has 16 residues. The V gene end was trimmed by 5 bases and the J gene end by 4 bases; junction bases not matched to a gene: 9. CDR3 amino acids: CASSPGLATRPDTQYF. The CDR3 DNA reads TGTGCCAGCAGCCCGGGACTAGCGACTCGACCAGATACGCAGTATTTT. Full variable domain (remainder filled in from reference TRBV13 and TRBJ2-3): AAGVIQSPRHLIKEKRETATLKCYPIPRHDTVYWYQQGPGQDPQFLISFYEKMQSDKGSIPDRFSAQQFSDYHSELNMSSLELGDSALYFCASSPGLATRPDTQYFGPGTRLTVL.

The V gene is TRBV28, the J gene TRBJ2-1, with 10 bases lining up with TRBD2. The CDR3 totals 15 residues. Germline trimming cut 5 bases from V and 4 bases from J; bases unmatched to any gene: 5. Germline CDR1 MDHEN, CDR2 SYDVKM. The CDR3 nucleotides read TGTGCCAGCAGTCCAGCGGGGGGGCCTTACAATGAGCAGTTCTTC. Translating gives CASSPAGGPYNEQFF. Filled out from reference TRBV28 and TRBJ2-1, the complete variable domain reads DVKVTQSSRYLVKRTGEKVFLECVQDMDHENMFWYRQDPGLGLRLIYFSYDVKMKEKGDIPEGYSVSREKKERFSLILESASTNQTSMYLCASSPAGGPYNEQFFGPGTRLTVL.

This sequence joins TRBV28 and TRBJ1-1, with 8 bases identical to TRBD1. Per the germline V gene, CDR1 is MDHEN and CDR2 is SYDVKM. This CDR3 has 16 amino acids. V shed 4 bases and J 0 bases; nucleotides not matched to a gene: 7. Here the CDR3 DNA reads TGTGCCAGCAGTTCCCGGACAGGGCGGGTGAACACTGAAGCTTTCTTT. It translates to CASSSRTGRVNTEAFF.

The rearrangement joins TRBV29-1 to TRBJ1-5, with no clear D. The CDR3 consists of 13 residues. Germline V gives CDR1 SQVTM, CDR2 ANQGSEA. Trimming left V 0 bases short and J 6 bases short, with 9 bases between. CDR3 amino acids: CSVEEVAGQPQHF. The CDR3 DNA reads TGCAGCGTTGAAGAAGTAGCGGGTCAGCCCCAGCATTTT.

In the case of this clone: Other DNA sequences from this sample encode an identical CDR3 as well. V and J are TRBV30 and TRBJ1-1, with TRBD1 as a possible D gene (5 bases). This CDR3 has 13 residues. In germline, CDR1 is GTSNPN, CDR2 SVGIG (reference sequence). Trimming stripped 2 bases from V and 5 bases from J, with 12 bases between. The CDR3: CAWSRGGETEAFF. CDR3 sequence (DNA): TGTGCCTGGAGTAGAGGAGGGGAGACTGAAGCTTTCTTT.

The chain carries TRBV6-5 and TRBJ2-7; a weak D match, TRBD1 (5 bases). This CDR3 is built from 14 residues. Between the trimmed V and J ends, which lost 2 bases and 2 bases, there was a span of 10 bases. CDR1 MNHEY and CDR2 SVGAGI come from the germline V gene. The CDR3 bases are TGTGCCAGCAGTTACGGTTCAGGGACCTACGAGCAGTACTTC. It codes for CASSYGSGTYEQYF.

The chain recombines TRBV19 with TRBJ1-5; possible D gene TRBD1, 6 bases. The CDR3 covers 15 residues. Germline loops: CDR1 LNHDA, CDR2 SQIVND (reference sequence). With 3 bases removed from V and 3 bases from J, the gap between germline ends came to 12 bases. The CDR3 protein is CASSMSGTHNQPQHF. The CDR3 DNA follows: TGTGCCAGTAGTATGAGCGGGACACACAATCAGCCCCAGCATTTT.

This CDR3 is CASSPGGAYEQYF. The DNA for the CDR3 is TGTGCCAGCAGCCCCGGGGGTGCCTACGAGCAGTACTTC. The chain joins TRBV5-5 to TRBJ2-7; maybe TRBD2 (6 bases). The germline V gene has CDR1 SGHKS and CDR2 YYEKEE (reference sequence). V was clipped by 4 bases and J by 2 bases, with 10 bases between them. The CDR3 is made up of 13 amino acids.

This rearrangement joins TRBV7-9 to TRBJ2-1; 11 nucleotides align to TRBD2. The CDR3 has 15 residues. With V trimmed by 5 bases and J by 4 bases, 4 bases remained unmatched. Germline V gene data show CDR1 as SEHNR and CDR2 as FQNEAQ (reference sequence). As DNA, the CDR3 is TGTGCCAGCAGCACGGGACTAGCGGATTACAATGAGCAGTTCTTC. It is translated as CASSTGLADYNEQFF.

The rearrangement joins TRBV5-8 to TRBJ2-1, with 7 bases identical to TRBD2. The junction had 6 bases not matched to a gene; V was cut back by 1 base and J by 5 bases. This CDR3 has 15 amino acids. The germline V gene has CDR1 SGHTS and CDR2 YDEGEE. The CDR3 DNA sequence: TGTGCCAGCAGCTTGCCCGGGACTATTGACAATGAGCAGTTCTTC. This sequence encodes CASSLPGTIDNEQFF.

The CDR3 sequence: CASSGDSTEAFF. The CDR3 DNA reads TGTGCCAGCAGTGGGGACAGCACTGAAGCTTTCTTT. V and J are TRBV27 and TRBJ1-1, with 7 bases identical to TRBD1. The V gene end was trimmed by 5 bases and the J gene end by 4 bases; junction bases not matched to a gene: 1. Looked up from germline, CDR1 is MNHEY and CDR2 is SMNVEV (reference sequence). CDR3 size: 12 residues.

The V gene is TRBV6-5, the J gene TRBJ1-5; D gene uncertain. V was clipped by 4 bases and J by 5 bases, with 9 bases between them. This CDR3 contains 13 residues. CDR1 and CDR2 (germline): MNHEY, SVGAGI. The CDR3 bases are TGTGCCAGCAGTTTCCTCGGGGATCAGCCCCAGCATTTT. It is translated as CASSFLGDQPQHF.

This chain uses TRBV7-2 with TRBJ2-4; tentative D call: TRBD2 (5 bases). The CDR3 runs to 15 residues. CDR1 and CDR2 from the germline V gene are SGHTA and FQGNSA. The ends were cut back, 1 base at V and 3 bases at J, with 10 bases in the middle. As DNA, the CDR3 is TGTGCCAGCAGCTTAGAGGCTGGACTCAAAAACATTCAGTACTTC. Translating gives CASSLEAGLKNIQYF.

V usage is TRBV4-1 and J usage is TRBJ1-2, with 7 bases identical to TRBD1. V trimming: 0 bases; J trimming: 2 bases; junction bases outside the gene matches: 3. Germline V CDR1 and CDR2: MGHRA, YSYEKL. The CDR3 consists of 15 residues. CDR3 loop: CASSQDTGQNYGYTF. CDR3 nucleotide sequence: TGCGCCAGCAGCCAAGATACGGGACAGAACTATGGCTACACCTTC.

The chain is built from TRBV5-6 and TRBJ2-7; 10 bases agree with TRBD1. The CDR3 totals 16 residues. Per the germline V gene, CDR1 is SGHDT and CDR2 is YYEEEE. V was pared by 4 bases and J by 0 bases, with 7 bases of the junction left unmatched. The CDR3 region has the DNA TGTGCCAGCAGCCCGAAGGGGGACAGGGGCTCCTACGAGCAGTACTTC. Amino acid sequence: CASSPKGDRGSYEQYF.

A word on this clone: A read error may account for a junction end that differs from germline. The V gene is TRBV7-7, the J gene TRBJ2-2; D perhaps matches TRBD1 (6 bases). Per germline, CDR1 SSHAT and CDR2 FNYEAQ (reference sequence). This CDR3 is built from 17 residues. CDR3 amino acids: CASSYYPGVPNTGELFF. The CDR3 bases are TGTGCTAGCAGCTACTACCCAGGGGTCCCGAACACCGGGGAGCTGTTTTTT.

This rearrangement joins TRBV11-3 to TRBJ2-3; perhaps TRBD1 as D (5 bases). Trimming removed 3 bases from V and 0 bases from J, with 7 bases in between. CDR3 length equals 14 residues. Germline values: CDR1 SGHNT, CDR2 YENEEA. DNA for the CDR3: TGTGCCAGCAGCTTGGGGCCGAGCACAGATACGCAGTATTTT. Protein product: CASSLGPSTDTQYF. Based on the CDR3 plus reference TRBV11-3 and TRBJ2-3, the full variable domain is EAGVVQSPRYKIIEKKQPVAFWCNPISGHNTLYWYLQNLGQGPELLIRYENEEAVDDSQLPKDRFSAERLKGVDSTLKIQPAELGDSAVYLCASSLGPSTDTQYFGPGTRLTVL.

The chain carries TRBV5-4 and TRBJ2-1; 15 bases match TRBD2. V shed 9 bases and J 7 bases; nucleotides not matched to a gene: 2. The CDR3 loop spans 13 amino acids. CDR1 and CDR2 (germline): SGHNT, YYREEE (reference sequence). CDR3 sequence (DNA): TGTGCCAACGGACTAGCGGGAGGGAATGAGCAGTTCTTC. Its protein is CANGLAGGNEQFF.

This chain connects TRBV6-5 to TRBJ2-1; 8 nucleotides agree with TRBD1. J lost 2 bases, V lost 7 bases, and 4 bases had no gene match. The CDR3 length is 14 residues. Germline V lookup: CDR1 MNHEY, CDR2 SVGAGI. The chain's CDR3 is CASTRTGPYNEQFF. The CDR3 region has the DNA TGTGCCAGCACCCGGACAGGGCCCTACAATGAGCAGTTCTTC.

V and J are TRBV5-1 and TRBJ1-4, with TRBD1 as a possible D gene (5 bases). The germline V gene encodes CDR1 SGHRS and CDR2 YFSETQ. This CDR3 region has 15 residues. Trimming pared 2 bases from V and 8 bases from J, leaving 16 bases between. Written as DNA, the CDR3 is TGCGCCAGCAGCTTAGCTGGGACTCCCGAGGAAAAACTGTTTTTT. It codes for CASSLAGTPEEKLFF.

In this sample, this clone turned up once. The V and J genes are TRBV5-4 and TRBJ2-7; 7 positions match TRBD1. Looked up from germline, CDR1 is SGHNT and CDR2 is YYREEE (reference sequence). V shed 2 bases and J 1 base; nucleotides not matched to a gene: 3. The CDR3 extends over 14 amino acids. The CDR3 region is CASSFPGQSYEQYF. The CDR3 region has the DNA TGTGCCAGCAGCTTCCCGGGACAGTCCTACGAGCAGTACTTC.

This clone was counted a few times. The V gene is TRBV6-6, the J gene TRBJ2-7; 7 bases map to TRBD1. Germline V gene lookup returns CDR1 MNHNY and CDR2 SVGAGI (reference sequence). This CDR3 contains 13 residues. V was pared by 5 bases and J by 5 bases, with 6 bases of the junction left unmatched. The chain's CDR3 is CASSIDRVDEQYF. The DNA for the CDR3 is TGTGCCAGCAGTATAGACAGGGTCGACGAGCAGTACTTC.

The chain is built from TRBV2 and TRBJ2-7; D is possibly TRBD1 (6 bases). CDR1 is SNHLY and CDR2 is FYNNEI in the germline V gene. The CDR3 has 14 amino acids. Trimming took 2 bases from V and 2 from J, leaving 10 bases between them. CDR3 region: CASSEQGRAYEQYF. CDR3 nucleotides: TGTGCCAGCAGTGAACAGGGGAGAGCCTACGAGCAGTACTTC.